The 22 T cell receptor beta chains below come from one sample, sequenced in a study of blood T cell repertoires in COVID-19. Profiling relied on immunoSEQ multiplex PCR, and the TCRdb table lists in-frame clones only, not all of them. This table has 35,000 to 50,000 clones, about 87% appearing once. Sequencing input: peripheral blood. The source is a human donor in a cohort sampled during active COVID-19.

The chain is built from TRBV3-1 (or the pseudogene TRBV3-2) and TRBJ2-3, with 11 bases aligning to TRBD2. The CDR3 has 14 amino acids. CDR1 and CDR2 (germline): LGHDT, YNNKEL (reference sequence). The J segment lost 5 bases and the V segment lost 4 bases, leaving 2 bases of the junction unmatched. The CDR3 DNA is TGTGCCAGCAGCCGGGGACTAGCGGTAGATACGCAGTATTTT. Its protein product is CASSRGLAVDTQYF.

A single count supports this clone. The CDR3 nucleotides read TGTGCCAGCAGTGAATGGCCCCAGCAGGGTACTATTTCCTACGAGCAGTACTTC. It is translated as CASSEWPQQGTISYEQYF. V gene TRBV6-1 combines with J gene TRBJ2-7; possible D gene TRBD1, 5 bases. Trimming cost V 2 bases and J 1 base, with 21 bases left between them. The CDR3 is 18 residues long. Germline CDR1 reads MNHNS; CDR2 reads SASEGT.

This chain joins TRBV5-1 and TRBJ2-1; D possibly corresponds to TRBD1 (5 bases). Germline V gene lookup returns CDR1 SGHRS and CDR2 YFSETQ. The CDR3 spans 15 residues. Trimming shortened V by 6 bases and J by 4 bases, and 17 bases separated the two germline ends. Here the CDR3 reads CASMLDRGLYNEQFF. Written as DNA, the CDR3 is TGCGCCAGCATGCTTGACAGAGGATTATACAATGAGCAGTTCTTC.

The chain combines TRBV7-2 with TRBJ1-6, with 8 bases matching TRBD1. Germline lookup yields CDR1 SGHTA and CDR2 FQGNSA. The CDR3 has 14 residues. Trimming at V came to 5 bases and at J to 14 bases, leaving 11 bases not matched to a gene. CDR3 nucleotide sequence: TGTGCCAGCAGCCTCACGAGGACAGGGAACACCCTCCACTTT. Translation gives CASSLTRTGNTLHF. The entire variable domain, with the rest obtained from reference TRBV7-2 and TRBJ1-6, is as follows: GAGVSQSPSNKVTEKGKDVELRCDPISGHTALYWYRQSLGQGLEFLIYFQGNSAPDKSGLPSDRFSAERTGGSVSTLTIQRTQQEDSAVYLCASSLTRTGNTLHFGNGTRLTVT.

J is TRBJ2-3 and V is TRBV7-3, with TRBD1 matching over 9 bases. Trimming cost V 2 bases and J 6 bases; bases outside gene matches: 12. The V gene's germline CDR1 is SGHTA and CDR2 FQGTGA. CDR3 length equals 17 residues. The CDR3, as DNA: TGTGCCAGCAGCTTATGGGCCGCCGGACAGGGGCCGGATACGCAGTATTTT. Amino acid sequence: CASSLWAAGQGPDTQYF.

This rearrangement joins TRBV5-6 to TRBJ2-4; the D is unclear. Between the trimmed V and J ends, which lost 0 bases and 0 bases, there was a span of 7 bases. The germline V gene has CDR1 SGHDT and CDR2 YYEEEE. The CDR3 is 15 amino acids. CDR3 sequence reads: CASSLDSLAKNIQYF. CDR3 DNA: TGTGCCAGCAGCTTGGACTCCTTAGCCAAAAACATTCAGTACTTC.

The CDR3 nucleotides read TGTGCCAGCAGCTTAGGGGCGGCAGGGCGGGAAGCTTTCTTT. This encodes CASSLGAAGREAFF. The chain is built from TRBV7-2 and TRBJ1-1, with D possibly matching TRBD1 (5 bases). The CDR3 runs 14 residues. Germline CDR1 reads SGHTA; CDR2 reads FQGNSA. Trimming stripped 1 base from V and 8 bases from J, with 14 bases between. Looking up the rest from reference TRBV7-2 and TRBJ1-1 gives the full variable domain: GAGVSQSPSNKVTEKGKDVELRCDPISGHTALYWYRQSLGQGLEFLIYFQGNSAPDKSGLPSDRFSAERTGGSVSTLTIQRTQQEDSAVYLCASSLGAAGREAFFGQGTRLTVV.

This sequence joins TRBV5-1 and TRBJ1-2; the D is unclear. V lost 0 bases and J 0 bases, leaving 6 bases between the germline ends. CDR1 SGHRS and CDR2 YFSETQ come from the germline V gene. This CDR3 is 14 amino acids long. CDR3 sequence reads: CASSLGTSNYGYTF. DNA of the CDR3: TGCGCCAGCAGCTTGGGCACTTCTAACTATGGCTACACCTTC.

V gene TRBV6-6 combines with J gene TRBJ1-6; the D gene is possibly TRBD1 (5 bases). The germline CDR1 and CDR2 sequences are MNHNY and SVGAGI (reference sequence). This CDR3 has 16 residues. Trimming took 5 bases from V and 7 from J, leaving 18 bases between them. The CDR3 DNA follows: TGTGCCAGCAGTACGACCGACCCTGGGGGGAATTCACCCCTCCACTTT. Translating gives CASSTTDPGGNSPLHF.

The chain recombines TRBV6-5 with TRBJ1-6, with TRBD1 matching over 8 bases. The germline V gene encodes CDR1 MNHEY and CDR2 SVGAGI. This CDR3 spans 13 amino acids. V lost 6 bases and J lost 10; bases outside the gene matches: 5. DNA for the CDR3: TGTGCCAGCAGAGGACAGGGTAGATCACCCCTCCACTTT. Its translation: CASRGQGRSPLHF.

The chain has TRBV6-5 and TRBJ2-7; TRBD2 matches at 8 bases. Germline trimming cut 6 bases from V and 4 bases from J; bases unmatched to any gene: 5. Germline-derived CDR1 and CDR2 are MNHEY and SVGAGI. The CDR3 is made up of 13 amino acids. The CDR3 coding sequence is TGTGCCAGCAGCCGGAGCGGGGGATACGAGCAGTACTTC. Its translation: CASSRSGGYEQYF.

The CDR3 bases are TGCAGCGCTCCCTTCGGTGATACGCAGTATTTT. Protein: CSAPFGDTQYF. The chain links TRBV29-1 to TRBJ2-3; D gene uncertain. CDR1 and CDR2 from the germline V gene are SQVTM and ANQGSEA. V was cut by 7 bases and J by 6 bases, with 11 bases left in between. The CDR3 has 11 residues.

This chain connects TRBV19 to TRBJ2-7, with 8 bases matching TRBD1. V lost 5 bases to trimming and J lost 4 bases; unmatched junction nucleotides: 10. The CDR3 is 15 amino acids. Germline assignment: CDR1 LNHDA and CDR2 SQIVND (reference sequence). In DNA, the CDR3 is TGTGCCAGTAGTTTGCAAGGACAGGGCGGGTACGAGCAGTACTTC. Translation gives CASSLQGQGGYEQYF.

This chain links TRBV19 with TRBJ2-7; 7 bases match TRBD1. The CDR3 covers 15 residues. In germline, CDR1 is LNHDA, CDR2 SQIVND (reference sequence). J lost 6 bases, V lost 5 bases, and 13 bases had no gene match. CDR3 nucleotide sequence: TGTGCCAGTAGTGCGACCCGGGACAGTCTCGCCGAGCAGTACTTC. Its protein is CASSATRDSLAEQYF. The full variable domain, completed using reference TRBV19 and TRBJ2-7, is DGGITQSPKYLFRKEGQNVTLSCEQNLNHDAMYWYRQDPGQGLRLIYYSQIVNDFQKGDIAEGYSVSREKKESFPLTVTSAQKNPTAFYLCASSATRDSLAEQYFGPGTRLTVT.

The chain has TRBV4-1 and TRBJ1-3, with TRBD1 matching 7 bases. The CDR3 has 14 residues. Looked up from germline, CDR1 is MGHRA and CDR2 is YSYEKL. J lost 2 bases, V lost 2 bases, and 0 bases had no gene match. CDR3 DNA: TGCGCCAGCAGCCAAACAGGGGCTGGAAACACCATATATTTT. This translates into CASSQTGAGNTIYF.

The rearrangement joins TRBV11-2 to TRBJ1-3; TRBD1 agrees at 7 bases. This CDR3 region has 18 residues. Germline loops: CDR1 SGHAT, CDR2 FQNNGV. Losses at the gene ends were 6 bases for V and 2 bases for J; bases not matched to a gene: 16. CDR3 sequence: CASSLQQGPLRTGNTIYF. The CDR3 DNA reads TGTGCCAGCAGTTTACAACAGGGGCCACTTAGAACTGGAAACACCATATATTTT.

J is TRBJ1-2 and V is TRBV5-1, with TRBD1 matching 7 bases. The V gene's germline CDR1 is SGHRS and CDR2 YFSETQ. After removal of 0 bases from V and 4 bases from J, the junction contained 6 bases not matched to a gene. The length of the CDR3 is 15 residues. CDR3 sequence: CASSLGSEGAYGYTF. The CDR3 nucleotides are TGCGCCAGCAGCTTGGGGTCGGAGGGGGCCTATGGCTACACCTTC.

This chain connects TRBV19 to TRBJ2-3; 10 bases match TRBD2. The CDR3 length is 15 residues. Looked up from germline, CDR1 is LNHDA and CDR2 is SQIVND (reference sequence). The V gene end was trimmed by 6 bases and the J gene end by 2 bases; junction bases not matched to a gene: 5. The CDR3 is CASRDTSGNTDTQYF. The DNA of the CDR3 is TGTGCCAGTAGGGATACTAGCGGGAACACAGATACGCAGTATTTT.

This clone occurred once. The chain employs TRBV13 and TRBJ2-2; D ambiguous. Germline CDR1 PRHDT, CDR2 FYEKMQ (reference sequence). This CDR3 contains 14 residues. Between the trimmed V and J ends, which lost 0 bases and 6 bases, there was a span of 8 bases. The CDR3 region is CASSLGLRSGELFF. The CDR3 coding sequence is TGTGCCAGCAGCTTAGGCCTTCGGTCCGGGGAGCTGTTTTTT.

A single count supports this clone. J is TRBJ2-3 and V is TRBV4-1; D is perhaps TRBD2 (6 bases). Germline V gives CDR1 MGHRA, CDR2 YSYEKL. The CDR3 covers 16 residues. The V end was cut by 0 bases, the J end by 3 bases, with 13 bases between. DNA of the CDR3: TGCGCCAGCAGCCAAGAGGCTCGAGGAGGGACAGATACGCAGTATTTT. Translating it yields CASSQEARGGTDTQYF.

V usage is TRBV19 and J usage is TRBJ2-5, with 8 bases matching TRBD1. V lost 10 bases, J lost 3 bases, and 4 bases stayed unmatched. The CDR3 totals 12 residues. The germline V gene encodes CDR1 LNHDA and CDR2 SQIVND (reference sequence). The DNA of the CDR3 is TGTGCCACAGGGACAGGAAAAGAGACCCAGTACTTC. It is translated as CATGTGKETQYF.

In this sample, this clone turned up a few times. The chain has TRBV30 and TRBJ2-5; 8 bases line up with TRBD1. The CDR3 loop spans 17 amino acids. CDR1 is GTSNPN and CDR2 is SVGIG in the germline V gene (reference sequence). The V and J ends lost 0 bases and 5 bases, in that order; junction bases with no gene match: 14. The CDR3 nucleotides are TGTGCCTGGAGTGTACTCGGGACAGGTCTGGGTGGGGAGACCCAGTACTTC. It codes for CAWSVLGTGLGGETQYF.